This T cell receptor (beta chain) was sequenced during a study of immune cell composition in non-small cell lung cancer. This clone was counted a few times. The normal lung sample lay at least 3 cm, and maximally far, from the tumour. Sequencing used immunoSEQ multiplex PCR; TCRdb keeps in-frame clones, though not all of them. The repertoire has approximately 5,900 clones, 70% to 90% of them found once; the top ten carry under 8.5%. The origin of this receptor is a human donor with non-small cell lung cancer. Sequenced input: non-adjacent lung tissue.

CDR3 protein: CASSRGQGGHNEQFF. In DNA form, the CDR3 reads TGTGCCAGTAGTAGGGGGCAGGGGGGACACAATGAGCAGTTCTTC. The rearrangement joins TRBV19 to TRBJ2-1; possibly TRBD1 for D (7 bases). Germline V gives CDR1 LNHDA, CDR2 SQIVND (reference sequence). With 4 bases removed from V and 5 bases from J, the gap between germline ends came to 15 bases. The CDR3 length is 15 residues.